The rows below give T cell receptor beta chains drawn from one sample of a study of response to subunit inactivated influenza vaccine. TCRdb called the RT-PCR reads again in MiXCR, with one record for every CDR3 protein. The top ten hold approximately 25% of the sample, which has around 190,000 distinct CDR3 sequences, around 14% seen once. The sample in question was CD8+ T cells sorted from PBMCs, obtained roughly 5 days after vaccination. The receptor set was obtained from a man aged 50 to 60 who received an inactivated influenza vaccine. CDR3s include the opening cysteine and the closing phenylalanine or tryptophan. Fields, in order: J gene, V gene, D gene, clone size, CDR3 protein, CDR3 DNA. The D gene is left open where the match is weak. Clone size is not always given. Where it is, it says once, few, many or a class for expanded clones.

J: TRBJ2-2
V: TRBV7-9
D: TRBD1
size: few
CDR3: CASSWRTGGTTGELFF
DNA: TGTGCCAGCAGCTGGAGGACAGGGGGCACCACCGGGGAGCTGTTTTTT

J: TRBJ2-7
V: TRBV25-1
D: TRBD1
size: .
CDR3: CATSLGTGFSEQYF
DNA: TGTGCCACCTCATTGGGGACAGGGTTTTCCGAGCAGTACTTC

J: TRBJ2-5
V: TRBV24-1
D: TRBD2
size: once
CDR3: CATSELAGGYQETQYF
DNA: TGTGCCACCAGTGAGCTAGCGGGAGGGTACCAAGAGACCCAGTACTTC

J: TRBJ2-2
V: TRBV25-1
D: .
size: many
CDR3: CASSWDGARYTGELFF
DNA: TGTGCCAGCAGTTGGGACGGAGCGAGATACACCGGGGAGCTGTTTTTT

J: TRBJ1-2
V: TRBV21-1
D: .
size: few
CDR3: CASSKAGQGRGYTF
DNA: TGTGCCAGCAGCAAAGCAGGTCAGGGAAGAGGCTACACCTTC

J: TRBJ2-7
V: TRBV12-3/TRBV12-4
D: .
size: few
CDR3: CASSLVAHEQYF
DNA: TGTGCCAGCAGTCTCGTCGCACACGAGCAGTACTTC

J: TRBJ2-1
V: TRBV15
D: TRBD2
size: .
CDR3: CATSRAIAGDSDEQFF
DNA: TGTGCCACCAGCAGAGCAATAGCGGGAGATTCGGATGAGCAGTTCTTC

J: TRBJ2-2
V: TRBV7-9
D: .
size: many
CDR3: CASSRGPVLSGELFF
DNA: TGTGCCAGCAGCCGAGGACCCGTACTATCCGGGGAGCTGTTTTTT

J: TRBJ1-5
V: TRBV12-3/TRBV12-4
D: TRBD1
size: few
CDR3: CASSSNYRGDQPQHF
DNA: TGTGCCAGCAGTTCCAATTACAGGGGGGATCAGCCCCAGCATTTT

J: TRBJ2-5
V: TRBV7-3
D: TRBD2
size: few
CDR3: CASSSPAGGTGTQYF
DNA: TGTGCCAGCAGCTCTCCCGCGGGGGGTACCGGGACCCAGTACTTC

J: TRBJ2-1
V: TRBV11-2
D: .
size: .
CDR3: CASSWGMEQFF
DNA: TGTGCCAGCAGCTGGGGGATGGAGCAGTTCTTC

J: TRBJ2-1
V: TRBV5-6
D: .
size: .
CDR3: CASSLASAYEQFF
DNA: TGTGCCAGCAGCTTGGCTAGCGCTTATGAGCAGTTCTTC

J: TRBJ2-1
V: TRBV19
D: TRBD2
size: .
CDR3: CASSIGTSGYNEQFF
DNA: TGTGCCAGTAGTATCGGGACTAGCGGTTACAATGAGCAGTTCTTC

J: TRBJ2-3
V: TRBV20-1
D: .
size: few
CDR3: CSAFGDTQYF
DNA: TGCAGTGCGTTCGGAGATACGCAGTATTTT

J: TRBJ2-7
V: TRBV6-2/TRBV6-3
D: .
size: few
CDR3: CASSGGRSTVQYF
DNA: TGTGCCAGCAGTGGAGGACGGTCCACGGTGCAGTACTTC

J: TRBJ2-1
V: TRBV29-1
D: .
size: .
CDR3: CSVGVSSYNEQFF
DNA: TGCAGCGTTGGGGTAAGCTCCTACAATGAGCAGTTCTTC

J: TRBJ2-1
V: TRBV7-9
D: TRBD1
size: many
CDR3: CASSSSGGPFF
DNA: TGTGCCAGCAGCTCCTCAGGGGGCCCGTTCTTC

J: TRBJ2-1
V: TRBV27
D: TRBD2
size: few
CDR3: CASSPLGEGTYNEQFF
DNA: TGTGCCAGCAGCCCTTTGGGGGAGGGGACCTACAATGAGCAGTTCTTC

J: TRBJ2-3
V: TRBV27
D: .
size: .
CDR3: CASSWTVSTDTQYF
DNA: TGTGCCAGCAGTTGGACAGTTAGCACAGATACGCAGTATTTT

J: TRBJ2-7
V: TRBV2
D: .
size: few
CDR3: CASSESSGRVYEQYF
DNA: TGTGCCAGCAGTGAAAGTTCGGGCAGGGTCTACGAGCAGTACTTC

J: TRBJ2-1
V: TRBV7-3
D: TRBD2
size: many
CDR3: CASSLSLAGREQFF
DNA: TGTGCCAGCAGCTTATCCCTAGCGGGACGTGAGCAGTTCTTC

J: TRBJ1-1
V: TRBV5-5
D: .
size: many
CDR3: CASSFGRVNTEAFF
DNA: TGTGCCAGCAGCTTCGGCAGGGTGAACACTGAAGCTTTCTTT

J: TRBJ1-1
V: TRBV4-1
D: .
size: many
CDR3: CASSQTPGGTEAFF
DNA: TGCGCCAGCAGCCAAACACCGGGGGGCACTGAAGCTTTCTTT

J: TRBJ2-5
V: TRBV4-3
D: TRBD2
size: many
CDR3: CASSQDLPGGSQETQYF
DNA: TGCGCCAGCAGCCAAGATCTTCCCGGGGGGTCACAGGAGACCCAGTACTTC

J: TRBJ2-1
V: TRBV4-3
D: TRBD2
size: few
CDR3: CASSQDRLPTRGGQFF
DNA: TGCGCCAGCAGCCAAGATAGACTCCCGACACGGGGGGGGCAGTTCTTC

J: TRBJ1-1
V: TRBV4-1
D: .
size: .
CDR3: CASSPRTIMNTEAFF
DNA: TGCGCCAGCAGCCCTCGGACCATTATGAACACTGAAGCTTTCTTT

J: TRBJ2-3
V: TRBV6-5
D: .
size: .
CDR3: CASSYHLEGWGTDTQYF
DNA: TGTGCCAGCAGTTACCACCTCGAGGGTTGGGGCACAGATACGCAGTATTTT

J: TRBJ2-2
V: TRBV7-9
D: .
size: .
CDR3: CASSASLTGELFF
DNA: TGTGCCAGCAGCGCGTCCCTCACCGGGGAGCTGTTTTTT

J: TRBJ1-5
V: TRBV7-6
D: TRBD1
size: few
CDR3: CASSLAPGQGEPQHF
DNA: TGTGCCAGCAGCTTAGCGCCGGGACAGGGAGAGCCCCAGCATTTT

J: TRBJ2-3
V: TRBV11-2
D: .
size: few
CDR3: CASSPSQPGVAWYF
DNA: TGTGCCAGCAGCCCTTCCCAGCCCGGTGTAGCGTGGTATTTT

J: TRBJ2-3
V: TRBV2
D: TRBD2
size: few
CDR3: CASRDPGLAGSTDTQYF
DNA: TGTGCCAGCAGGGACCCGGGACTAGCGGGTAGCACAGATACGCAGTATTTT

J: TRBJ1-2
V: TRBV3-1
D: TRBD1
size: few
CDR3: CASSWRDSSYGYTF
DNA: TGTGCCAGCAGCTGGCGGGACAGTAGCTATGGCTACACCTTC

J: TRBJ2-3
V: TRBV18
D: .
size: .
CDR3: CASSPAGGGDTQYF
DNA: TGTGCCAGCTCACCAGCCGGGGGCGGAGATACGCAGTATTTT

J: TRBJ2-7
V: TRBV20-1
D: .
size: few
CDR3: CSARDARNEQYF
DNA: TGCAGTGCTAGAGATGCCCGAAACGAGCAGTACTTC

J: TRBJ2-1
V: TRBV4-2
D: .
size: few
CDR3: CASSQDGRGSSYNEQFF
DNA: TGTGCCAGCAGCCAAGATGGCCGGGGCAGCTCCTACAATGAGCAGTTCTTC

J: TRBJ2-7
V: TRBV6-2/TRBV6-3
D: TRBD2
size: few
CDR3: CASTRSGESSYEQYF
DNA: TGTGCCAGCACTCGTAGCGGGGAGAGCTCCTACGAGCAGTACTTC

J: TRBJ2-4
V: TRBV3-1
D: .
size: few
CDR3: CASSQPPENIQYF
DNA: TGTGCCAGCAGCCAACCTCCGGAAAACATTCAGTACTTC

J: TRBJ2-2
V: TRBV5-1
D: .
size: .
CDR3: CASSLGPEGSATGELFF
DNA: TGCGCCAGCAGCTTGGGACCGGAGGGATCGGCCACCGGGGAGCTGTTTTTT

J: TRBJ2-2
V: TRBV29-1
D: .
size: many
CDR3: CSVELGGNTGELFF
DNA: TGCAGCGTTGAATTGGGGGGCAACACCGGGGAGCTGTTTTTT

J: TRBJ2-5
V: TRBV7-9
D: .
size: .
CDR3: CASSDPRQGGETQYF
DNA: TGTGCCAGCAGCGACCCCCGACAGGGAGGAGAGACCCAGTACTTC

J: TRBJ1-5
V: TRBV7-9
D: .
size: .
CDR3: CASSPPRGNQPQHF
DNA: TGTGCCAGCAGCCCTCCCCGGGGTAATCAGCCCCAGCATTTT

J: TRBJ2-5
V: TRBV6-5
D: .
size: many
CDR3: CASSYSISGAQYF
DNA: TGTGCCAGCAGTTACTCGATCTCCGGGGCCCAGTACTTC

J: TRBJ1-4
V: TRBV5-1
D: .
size: medium-sized
CDR3: CASSPGGSVEKLFF
DNA: TGCGCCAGCAGCCCCGGCGGATCGGTGGAAAAACTGTTTTTT

J: TRBJ2-7
V: TRBV7-9
D: .
size: many
CDR3: CASSLGQVPYEQYF
DNA: TGTGCCAGCAGCTTAGGACAGGTTCCCTACGAGCAGTACTTC

J: TRBJ2-1
V: TRBV2
D: .
size: many
CDR3: CASDGTLSYNEQFF
DNA: TGTGCCAGCGATGGGACACTCTCCTACAATGAGCAGTTCTTC

J: TRBJ2-3
V: TRBV7-8
D: .
size: many
CDR3: CASSLSHLTDTQYF
DNA: TGTGCCAGCAGCTTATCCCACCTCACAGATACGCAGTATTTT

J: TRBJ1-1
V: TRBV2
D: .
size: once
CDR3: CASSAWVGEEVEAFF
DNA: TGTGCCAGCAGTGCATGGGTCGGGGAAGAGGTTGAAGCTTTCTTT

J: TRBJ1-2
V: TRBV12-3/TRBV12-4
D: .
size: few
CDR3: CASGMGPTQDGYTF
DNA: TGTGCCAGCGGCATGGGCCCCACTCAGGATGGCTACACCTTC